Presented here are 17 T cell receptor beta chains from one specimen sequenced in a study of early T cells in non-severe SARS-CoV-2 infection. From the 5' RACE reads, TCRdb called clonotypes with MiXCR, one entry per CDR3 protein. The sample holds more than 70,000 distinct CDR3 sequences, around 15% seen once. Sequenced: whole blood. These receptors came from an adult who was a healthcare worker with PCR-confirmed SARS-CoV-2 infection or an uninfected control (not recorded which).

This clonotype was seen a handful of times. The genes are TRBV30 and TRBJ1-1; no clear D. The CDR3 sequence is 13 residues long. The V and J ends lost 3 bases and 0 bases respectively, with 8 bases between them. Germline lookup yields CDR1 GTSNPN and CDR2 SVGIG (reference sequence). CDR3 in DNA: TGTGCCTGGAGCCGACAACTGAACACTGAAGCTTTCTTT. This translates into CAWSRQLNTEAFF. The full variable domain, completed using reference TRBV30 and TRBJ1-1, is SQTIHQWPATLVQPVGSPLSLECTVEGTSNPNLYWYRQAAGRGLQLLFYSVGIGQISSEVPQNLSASRPQDRQFILSSKKLLLSDSGFYLCAWSRQLNTEAFFGQGTRLTVV.

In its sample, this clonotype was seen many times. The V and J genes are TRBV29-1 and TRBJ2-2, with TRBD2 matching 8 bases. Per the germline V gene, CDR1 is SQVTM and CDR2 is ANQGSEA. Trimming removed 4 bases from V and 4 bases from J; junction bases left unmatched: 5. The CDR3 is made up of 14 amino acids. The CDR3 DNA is TGCAGCGTTGCACGCGGGGGGCTCACCGGGGAGCTGTTTTTT. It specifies CSVARGGLTGELFF.

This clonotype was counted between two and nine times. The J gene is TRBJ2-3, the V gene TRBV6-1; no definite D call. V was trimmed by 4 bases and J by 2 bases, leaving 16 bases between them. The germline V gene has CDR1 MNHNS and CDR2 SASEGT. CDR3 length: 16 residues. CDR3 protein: CASSAKTLAYTDTQYF. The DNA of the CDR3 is TGTGCCAGCAGTGCCAAGACCCTGGCCTACACAGATACGCAGTATTTT.

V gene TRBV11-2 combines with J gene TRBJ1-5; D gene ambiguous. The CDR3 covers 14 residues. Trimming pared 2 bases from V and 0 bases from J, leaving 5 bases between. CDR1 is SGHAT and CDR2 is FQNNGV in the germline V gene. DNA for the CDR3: TGTGCCAGCAGCTTAAGCGGTAGCAATCAGCCCCAGCATTTT. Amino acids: CASSLSGSNQPQHF.

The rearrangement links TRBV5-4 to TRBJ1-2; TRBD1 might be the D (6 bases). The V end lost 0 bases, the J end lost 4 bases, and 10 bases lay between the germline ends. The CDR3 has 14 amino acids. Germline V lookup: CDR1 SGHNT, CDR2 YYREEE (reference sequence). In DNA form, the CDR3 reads TGTGCCAGCAGCTTGGGGCAGGGGATCTATGGCTACACCTTC. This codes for CASSLGQGIYGYTF.

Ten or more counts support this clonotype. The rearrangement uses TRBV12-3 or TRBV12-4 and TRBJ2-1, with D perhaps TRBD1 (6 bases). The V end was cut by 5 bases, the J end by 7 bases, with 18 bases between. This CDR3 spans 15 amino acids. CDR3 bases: TGTGCCAGCAGTCTTAAGACAGGTCGAGTGAATGAGCAGTTCTTC. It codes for CASSLKTGRVNEQFF.

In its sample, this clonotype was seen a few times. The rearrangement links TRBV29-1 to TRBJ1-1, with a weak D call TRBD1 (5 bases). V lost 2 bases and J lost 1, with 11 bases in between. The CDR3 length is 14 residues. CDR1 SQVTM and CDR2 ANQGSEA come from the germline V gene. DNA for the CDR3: TGCAGCGTTGAAACCGGGGGGAGGAACACTGAAGCTTTCTTT. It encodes CSVETGGRNTEAFF.

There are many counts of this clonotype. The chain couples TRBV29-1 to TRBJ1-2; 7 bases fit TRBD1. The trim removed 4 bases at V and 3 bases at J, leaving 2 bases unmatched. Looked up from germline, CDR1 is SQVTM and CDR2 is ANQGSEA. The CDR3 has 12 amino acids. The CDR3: CSVAQGDYGYTF. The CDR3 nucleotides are TGCAGCGTTGCTCAGGGGGACTATGGCTACACCTTC.

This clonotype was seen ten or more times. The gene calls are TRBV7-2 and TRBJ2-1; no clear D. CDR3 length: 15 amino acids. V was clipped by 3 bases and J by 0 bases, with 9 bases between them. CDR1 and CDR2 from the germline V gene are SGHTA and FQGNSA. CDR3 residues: CASSFASFSYNEQFF. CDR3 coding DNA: TGTGCCAGCAGCTTCGCTTCTTTCTCCTACAATGAGCAGTTCTTC.

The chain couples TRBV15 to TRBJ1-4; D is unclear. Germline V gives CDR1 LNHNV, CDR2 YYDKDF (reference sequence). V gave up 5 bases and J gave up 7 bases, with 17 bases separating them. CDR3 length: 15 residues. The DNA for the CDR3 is TGTGCCACCAGCCCACCAATGGAGGGAGGTGAAAAACTGTTTTTT. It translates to CATSPPMEGGEKLFF.

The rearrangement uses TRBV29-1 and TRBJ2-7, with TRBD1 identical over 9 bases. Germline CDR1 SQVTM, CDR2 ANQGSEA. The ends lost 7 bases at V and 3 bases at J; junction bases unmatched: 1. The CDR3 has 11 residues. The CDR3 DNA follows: TGCAGCGGGGGACAGGGCTACGAGCAGTACTTC. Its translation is CSGGQGYEQYF.

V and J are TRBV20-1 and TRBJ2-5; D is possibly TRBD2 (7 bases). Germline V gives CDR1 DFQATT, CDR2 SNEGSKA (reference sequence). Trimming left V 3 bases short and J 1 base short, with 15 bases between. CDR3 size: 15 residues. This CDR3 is CSARHPGGTQETQYF. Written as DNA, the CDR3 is TGCAGTGCTAGGCATCCGGGGGGCACCCAAGAGACCCAGTACTTC.

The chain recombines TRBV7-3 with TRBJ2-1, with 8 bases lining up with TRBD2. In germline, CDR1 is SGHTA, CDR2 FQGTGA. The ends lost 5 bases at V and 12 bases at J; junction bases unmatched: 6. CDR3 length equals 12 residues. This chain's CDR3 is CASSPSAGGQFF. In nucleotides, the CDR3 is TGTGCCAGCAGCCCAAGTGCGGGGGGGCAGTTCTTC.

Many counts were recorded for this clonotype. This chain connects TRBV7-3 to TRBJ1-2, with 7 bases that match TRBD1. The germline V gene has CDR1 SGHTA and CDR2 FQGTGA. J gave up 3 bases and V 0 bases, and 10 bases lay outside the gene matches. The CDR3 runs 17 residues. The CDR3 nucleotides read TGTGCCAGCAGCTTAACAGGGGGCGACGCCGGCTACTATGGCTACACCTTC. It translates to CASSLTGGDAGYYGYTF.

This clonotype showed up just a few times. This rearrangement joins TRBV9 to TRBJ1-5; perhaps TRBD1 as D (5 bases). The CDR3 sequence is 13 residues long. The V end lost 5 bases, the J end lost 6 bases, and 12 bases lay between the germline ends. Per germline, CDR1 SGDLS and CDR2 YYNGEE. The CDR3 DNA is TGTGCCAGCAGTCAAACAGGAGGTCAGCCCCAGCATTTT. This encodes CASSQTGGQPQHF. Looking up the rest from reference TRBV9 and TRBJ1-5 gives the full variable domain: DSGVTQTPKHLITATGQRVTLRCSPRSGDLSVYWYQQSLDQGLQFLIQYYNGEERAKGNILERFSAQQFPDLHSELNLSSLELGDSALYFCASSQTGGQPQHFGDGTRLSIL.

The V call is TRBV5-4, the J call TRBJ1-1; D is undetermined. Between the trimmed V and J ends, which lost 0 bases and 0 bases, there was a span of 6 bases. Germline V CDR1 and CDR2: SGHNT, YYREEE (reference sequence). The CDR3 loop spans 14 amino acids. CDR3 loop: CASSLDRLNTEAFF. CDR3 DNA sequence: TGTGCCAGCAGCTTGGACAGATTGAACACTGAAGCTTTCTTT. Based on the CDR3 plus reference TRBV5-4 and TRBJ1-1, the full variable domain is ETGVTQSPTHLIKTRGQQVTLRCSSQSGHNTVSWYQQALGQGPQFIFQYYREEENGRGNFPPRFSGLQFPNYSSELNVNALELDDSALYLCASSLDRLNTEAFFGQGTRLTVV.

The DNA of the CDR3 is TGTGCCAGCAGCCTGGGGGTCTCGCAGCCCCAGCATTTT. Its protein is CASSLGVSQPQHF. The V gene is TRBV6-6, the J gene TRBJ1-5; tentatively, D is TRBD1 (5 bases). This CDR3 region has 13 residues. V shed 6 bases and J shed 7 bases, with 13 bases lying between them. In germline, CDR1 is MNHNY, CDR2 SVGAGI (reference sequence).